One sample yielded the 7 T cell receptor beta chains listed below, sequenced in a study of blood T cell repertoires in COVID-19. Assay: immunoSEQ multiplex PCR; the TCRdb copy retains only in-frame clones and omits some. Here the sample spans 110,000 to 150,000 clones, over 75% being singletons. The material sequenced was peripheral blood. The receptor set was obtained from a man aged 45 to 65 with acute or convalescent COVID-19.

Only a few counts were recorded for this clone. This chain connects TRBV21-1 to TRBJ1-1; the table's D call TRBD1 went unverified against the DNA. TRBV21-1 is tagged as a pseudogene. The CDR3 runs to 14 residues. The CDR3 nucleotides are TGTGCCAGCAGCAAATATCACAGGAACACTGAAGCTTTCTTT. It specifies CASSKYHRNTEAFF.

A remark on this clone: A junction end diverges from the germline sequence, so it may reflect a read error. V usage is TRBV28 and J usage is TRBJ2-7, with TRBD1 identical over 7 bases. CDR1 MDHEN and CDR2 SYDVKM come from the germline V gene. The CDR3 sequence is 12 residues long. CDR3 region: CASSDPKGTVSF. CDR3 in DNA: TGTGCCAGCAGCGACCCTAAAGGGACAGTGTCCTTC.

The V gene is TRBV24-1, the J gene TRBJ2-1; a possible D gene is TRBD2 (6 bases). V lost 5 bases and J lost 7, with 20 bases in between. Germline CDR1 is KGHDR and CDR2 is SFDVKD. The CDR3 runs 16 residues. The CDR3 DNA reads TGTGCCACCAGTGTTGGCGGGGTGCTTGCATGGAATGAGCAGTTCTTC. Amino acid sequence: CATSVGGVLAWNEQFF.

The chain is built from TRBV19 and TRBJ2-7, with 9 bases identical to TRBD1. With V trimmed by 6 bases and J by 7 bases, 7 bases remained unmatched. Per germline, CDR1 LNHDA and CDR2 SQIVND (reference sequence). CDR3 length: 13 amino acids. CDR3 DNA: TGTGCCAGTAGGAGGACAGGGGAGGTGGAGCAGTACTTC. Translated, it gives CASRRTGEVEQYF.

The chain links TRBV7-9 to TRBJ2-1; 8 bases line up with TRBD2. This CDR3 region has 15 residues. The J segment lost 9 bases and the V segment lost 3 bases, leaving 10 bases of the junction unmatched. CDR1 is SEHNR, CDR2 FQNEAQ, per germline (reference sequence). The CDR3 here is CASSFDSGSSGEQFF. In nucleotides, the CDR3 is TGTGCCAGCAGCTTCGACAGCGGGAGTTCGGGTGAGCAGTTCTTC.

The chain's CDR3 is CASSPGTVGYTF. The CDR3 DNA reads as TGTGCCAGCAGTCCGGGGACAGTTGGCTACACCTTC. The chain recombines TRBV28 with TRBJ1-2, with 7 nucleotides matching TRBD1. CDR3 length: 12 residues. The ends lost 5 bases at V and 7 bases at J; junction bases unmatched: 4. The germline V gene has CDR1 MDHEN and CDR2 SYDVKM.

A few counts support this clone. The chain employs TRBV14 and TRBJ1-2, with a tentative D call TRBD1 (6 bases). V lost 3 bases and J 2 bases, leaving 10 bases between the germline ends. There are 14 residues in the CDR3. CDR1 is SGHDN, CDR2 FVKESK, per germline. CDR3 nucleotide sequence: TGTGCCAGCAGCCATTCGGGGGGCAACTATGGCTACACCTTC. It yields the protein CASSHSGGNYGYTF.